Presented here are 13 T cell receptor beta chains from one specimen sequenced in a study of early T cells in non-severe SARS-CoV-2 infection. TCRdb redid the calling of the 5' RACE reads with MiXCR, one entry per CDR3 protein. The sample has roughly 70,000 distinct CDR3 sequences, roughly an eighth seen once. What was sequenced was whole blood. These receptor sequences come from an adult who was a healthcare worker with PCR-confirmed SARS-CoV-2 infection or an uninfected control (not recorded which).

This clonotype was detected a few times. The CDR3 loop is CASSKAGSSYNEQFF. Here the CDR3 DNA reads TGTGCCAGCAGTAAGGCGGGGAGCTCCTACAATGAGCAGTTCTTC. This chain connects TRBV6-5 to TRBJ2-1; the D gene is possibly TRBD2 (6 bases). The germline V gene encodes CDR1 MNHEY and CDR2 SVGAGI. V gave up 5 bases and J gave up 0 bases, with 11 bases separating them. This CDR3 is 15 amino acids long.

The chain employs TRBV20-1 and TRBJ1-1; tentative D call: TRBD1 (6 bases). The CDR3 sequence is 14 residues long. Germline CDR1 reads DFQATT; CDR2 reads SNEGSKA (reference sequence). V was clipped by 2 bases and J by 1 base, with 11 bases between them. The DNA for the CDR3 is TGCAGTGCTAGATCCTGGACAGCGAACACTGAAGCTTTCTTT. Protein product: CSARSWTANTEAFF.

This clonotype was counted many times. This chain uses TRBV20-1 with TRBJ1-5; 11 nucleotides match TRBD1. The ends lost 4 bases at V and 5 bases at J; junction bases unmatched: 13. The CDR3 extends over 17 amino acids. Germline CDR1 reads DFQATT; CDR2 reads SNEGSKA (reference sequence). CDR3: CSAKNFRDRGVDQPQHF. The CDR3 DNA reads as TGCAGTGCTAAAAATTTCCGGGACAGGGGGGTTGATCAGCCCCAGCATTTT.

This chain links TRBV2 with TRBJ2-3; 11 bases are shared with TRBD2. V was pared by 5 bases and J by 1 base, with 11 bases of the junction left unmatched. Germline V gene lookup returns CDR1 SNHLY and CDR2 FYNNEI. This CDR3 is 18 amino acids long. CDR3 sequence reads: CASSRDNPLAGGTDTQYF. CDR3 nucleotide sequence: TGTGCCAGCAGTCGGGACAACCCACTAGCGGGAGGCACAGATACGCAGTATTTT.

This clonotype has a handful of counts. This chain joins TRBV4-3 and TRBJ2-3; TRBD1 matches 9 bases. Germline loops: CDR1 LGHNA, CDR2 YSLEER. The trim removed 3 bases at V and 2 bases at J, leaving 12 bases unmatched. The CDR3 is 18 amino acids. The CDR3 protein is CASSQFQSGTGLTDTQYF. The CDR3 DNA sequence: TGCGCCAGCAGCCAGTTCCAGTCCGGGACAGGGCTCACAGATACGCAGTATTTT.

This clonotype came up many times. The chain combines TRBV7-9 with TRBJ2-7; no firm D call. The CDR3 extends over 14 amino acids. The germline V gene has CDR1 SEHNR and CDR2 FQNEAQ (reference sequence). The germline V and J ends were trimmed by 0 bases and 2 bases, with 8 bases remaining between them. The CDR3 spells CASSLAGLTYEQYF. The CDR3 region has the DNA TGTGCCAGCAGCTTAGCGGGCCTTACCTACGAGCAGTACTTC.

This clonotype has ten or more counts. This rearrangement joins TRBV9 to TRBJ2-3, with D perhaps matching TRBD2 (5 bases). This CDR3 region has 13 residues. V dropped 5 bases and J dropped 4 bases, with 11 bases sitting between them. Germline assignment: CDR1 SGDLS and CDR2 YYNGEE. The chain's CDR3 is CASSTVGADTQYF. In nucleotides, the CDR3 is TGTGCCAGCAGTACCGTGGGAGCAGATACGCAGTATTTT.

The V and J genes are TRBV4-2 and TRBJ2-7; 7 bases are shared with TRBD2. The CDR3 length is 16 residues. Trimming at V came to 4 bases and at J to 2 bases, leaving 11 bases not matched to a gene. The germline CDR1 and CDR2 sequences are LGHNA and YNFKEQ. This CDR3 reads CASSPGGNGRPYEQYF. As DNA, the CDR3 is TGTGCCAGCAGCCCCGGGGGTAACGGGAGGCCCTACGAGCAGTACTTC.

The chain has TRBV20-1 and TRBJ2-3, with a weak D call TRBD1 (6 bases). CDR1 is DFQATT, CDR2 SNEGSKA, per germline (reference sequence). The CDR3 spans 13 residues. V lost 5 bases and J 4 bases, leaving 13 bases between the germline ends. CDR3 in DNA: TGCAGTGCTTACAACACAGGGTCAGATACGCAGTATTTT. As protein: CSAYNTGSDTQYF.

The chain joins TRBV20-1 to TRBJ2-3; the match to TRBD2 covers 9 bases. This CDR3 is built from 13 residues. V lost 5 bases to trimming and J lost 4 bases; unmatched junction nucleotides: 4. From germline, CDR1 is DFQATT and CDR2 SNEGSKA (reference sequence). For the CDR3, the DNA is TGCAGTGCTGGGGTAGCGGGAGCAGATACGCAGTATTTT. Protein: CSAGVAGADTQYF.

The table lists this clonotype with a few counts. This chain joins TRBV6-5 and TRBJ2-1; D may be TRBD1 (5 bases). The CDR3 has 15 residues. Trimming removed 4 bases from V and 5 bases from J, with 15 bases in between. Per germline, CDR1 MNHEY and CDR2 SVGAGI. This CDR3 reads CASSSVGAEDNEQFF. CDR3 DNA: TGTGCCAGCAGTTCCGTAGGGGCAGAGGACAATGAGCAGTTCTTC.

This clonotype appeared a few times. The chain has TRBV7-9 and TRBJ2-1; weak D call: TRBD2 (5 bases). The CDR3 is 16 amino acids. Germline V gene sequence: CDR1 SEHNR, CDR2 FQNEAQ (reference sequence). V lost 1 base, J lost 9 bases, and 19 bases lay in between. The CDR3 DNA sequence: TGTGCCAGCAGCTTAGACGGGATCGCCGGACTGTTTGAGCAGTTCTTC. Amino acids: CASSLDGIAGLFEQFF.

V gene TRBV5-5 combines with J gene TRBJ1-1; no clear D gene. The V end was cut by 1 base, the J end by 6 bases, with 13 bases between. Germline assignment: CDR1 SGHKS and CDR2 YYEKEE (reference sequence). This CDR3 is 14 amino acids long. The CDR3 coding sequence is TGTGCCAGCAGCTTGCGTCTGGAGAGGGCTGAAGCTTTCTTT. This sequence encodes CASSLRLERAEAFF.